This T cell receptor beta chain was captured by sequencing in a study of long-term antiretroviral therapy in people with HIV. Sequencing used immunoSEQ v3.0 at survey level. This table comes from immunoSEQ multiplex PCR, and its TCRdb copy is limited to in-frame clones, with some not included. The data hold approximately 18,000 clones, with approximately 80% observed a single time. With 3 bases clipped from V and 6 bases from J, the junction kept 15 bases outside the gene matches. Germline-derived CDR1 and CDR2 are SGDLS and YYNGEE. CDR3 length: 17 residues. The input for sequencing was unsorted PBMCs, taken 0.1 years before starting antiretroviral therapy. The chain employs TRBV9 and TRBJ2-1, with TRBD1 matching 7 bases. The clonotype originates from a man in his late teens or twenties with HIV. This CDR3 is CASSGLPRDRLANEQFF. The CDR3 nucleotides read TGTGCCAGCAGCGGACTACCCCGGGACAGACTTGCCAATGAGCAGTTCTTC.